What follows describes a single TCR beta chain. Runs used v3.0 of the immunoSEQ assay and were done at survey level. The table came from immunoSEQ multiplex PCR; TCRdb's copy has only in-frame clones and leaves some out. This table has approximately 12,000 clones, 70% to 80% appearing once. The data were taken from a study of long-term antiretroviral therapy in people with HIV. The CDR3 is 17 amino acids. V was clipped by 0 bases and J by 9 bases, with 23 bases between them. Germline-derived CDR1 and CDR2 are MGHRA and YSYEKL. J is TRBJ1-2 and V is TRBV4-1; tentatively, D is TRBD1 (5 bases). The sequencing used unsorted PBMCs, collected less than 3.3 years before starting antiretroviral therapy. The sequence came from a man between 35 and 55 years old with HIV. As DNA, the CDR3 is TGCGCCAGCAGCCAAGATCGCACCGTCCAGGGTCTAGTTCGCTACACCTTC. As protein: CASSQDRTVQGLVRYTF.